This T cell receptor (beta chain) was retrieved from a study of shared clonotypes between healthy human individuals. Both subsets, CD45RA+ naive and CD45RA-negative memory, were split from the CD4+ cells. This clone appeared a single time. Over several immunoSEQ plates, each subset's genomic DNA was distributed in even portions. Sequencing was performed with immunoSEQ multiplex PCR; in TCRdb, only in-frame clones are kept and a portion is missing. Here the sample spans more than 2,000,000 clones, around nine tenths being singletons. This receptor was taken from a man between 18 and 35 years old in good health. Source material: naive CD4+ T cells sorted from blood. Stated subset: CD45RA+ positively selected.

The CDR3 here is CASSLKGETRNTDTQYF. CDR3 nucleotide sequence: TGTGCCAGCAGCTTGAAAGGGGAAACTAGGAACACAGATACGCAGTATTTT. V and J are TRBV7-9 and TRBJ2-3; the D call may be TRBD1 or TRBD2 (5 bases each). This CDR3 has 17 residues. V lost 3 bases and J lost 2, with 18 bases in between. Germline V gene sequence: CDR1 SEHNR, CDR2 FQNEAQ (reference sequence). Using reference TRBV7-9 and TRBJ2-3 for the parts outside the CDR3, the full variable domain is DTGVSQNPRHKITKRGQNVTFRCDPISEHNRLYWYRQTLGQGPEFLTYFQNEAQLEKSRLLSDRFSAERPKGSFSTLEIQRTEQGDSAMYLCASSLKGETRNTDTQYFGPGTRLTVL.